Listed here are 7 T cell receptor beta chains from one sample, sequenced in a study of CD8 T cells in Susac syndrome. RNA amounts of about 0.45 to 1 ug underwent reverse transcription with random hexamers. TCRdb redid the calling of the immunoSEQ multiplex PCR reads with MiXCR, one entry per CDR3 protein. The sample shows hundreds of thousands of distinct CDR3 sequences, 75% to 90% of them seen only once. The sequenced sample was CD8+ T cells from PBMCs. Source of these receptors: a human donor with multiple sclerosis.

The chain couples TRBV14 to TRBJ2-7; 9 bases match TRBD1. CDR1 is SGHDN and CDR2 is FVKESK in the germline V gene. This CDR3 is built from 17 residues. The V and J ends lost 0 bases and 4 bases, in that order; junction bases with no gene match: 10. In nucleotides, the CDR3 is TGTGCCAGCAGCCAAGAAGGGCCTTGGACAGGGGAATACGAGCAGTACTTC. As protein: CASSQEGPWTGEYEQYF.

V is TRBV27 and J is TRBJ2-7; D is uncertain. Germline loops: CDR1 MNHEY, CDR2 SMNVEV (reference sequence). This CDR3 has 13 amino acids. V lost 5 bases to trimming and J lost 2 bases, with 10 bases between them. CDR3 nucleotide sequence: TGTGCCAGCAGTAAGGCCAATGCCTACGAGCAGTACTTC. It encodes CASSKANAYEQYF.

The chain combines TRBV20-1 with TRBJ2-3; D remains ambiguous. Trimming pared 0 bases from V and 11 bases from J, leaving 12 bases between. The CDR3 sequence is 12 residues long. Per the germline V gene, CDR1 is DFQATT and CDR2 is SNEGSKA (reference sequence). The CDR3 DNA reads TGCAGTGCTAGAGAATTTGACCGAGAGCAGTATTTT. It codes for CSAREFDREQYF.

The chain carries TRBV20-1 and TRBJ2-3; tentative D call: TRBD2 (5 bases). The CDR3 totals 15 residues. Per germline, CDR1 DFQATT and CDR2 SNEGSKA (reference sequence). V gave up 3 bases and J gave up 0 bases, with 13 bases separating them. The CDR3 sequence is CSASGEGMSTDTQYF. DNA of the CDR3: TGCAGTGCTAGCGGGGAAGGCATGAGCACAGATACGCAGTATTTT.

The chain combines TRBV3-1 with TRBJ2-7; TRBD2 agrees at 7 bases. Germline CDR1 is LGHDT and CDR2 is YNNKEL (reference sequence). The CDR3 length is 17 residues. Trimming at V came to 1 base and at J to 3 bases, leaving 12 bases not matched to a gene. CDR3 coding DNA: TGTGCCAGCAGCCAAGTGGTAGAGGGAGGGCCGGACTACGAGCAGTACTTC. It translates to CASSQVVEGGPDYEQYF.

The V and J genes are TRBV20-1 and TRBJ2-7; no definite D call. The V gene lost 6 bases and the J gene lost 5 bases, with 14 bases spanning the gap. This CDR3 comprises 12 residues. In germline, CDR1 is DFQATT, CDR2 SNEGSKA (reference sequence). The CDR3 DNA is TGCAGTGCCCCCAATCGAAGGAACGAGCAGTACTTC. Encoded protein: CSAPNRRNEQYF.

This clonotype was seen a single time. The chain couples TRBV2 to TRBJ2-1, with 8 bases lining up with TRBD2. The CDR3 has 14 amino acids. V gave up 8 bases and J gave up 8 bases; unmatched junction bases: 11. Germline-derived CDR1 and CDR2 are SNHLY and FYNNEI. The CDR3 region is CASVSQRENYEQFF. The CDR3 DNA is TGTGCCAGCGTCTCGCAGCGGGAGAATTATGAGCAGTTCTTC.